The 12 T cell receptor beta chains listed next were all sequenced from one sample in a study of blood T cell repertoires in COVID-19. Generated by immunoSEQ multiplex PCR, the TCRdb table keeps only in-frame clones and is missing some. In the table there are about 280,000 clones, 88% of which are singletons. Sequencing was performed on PBMCs or T cells enriched from blood (not recorded which). The origin of the receptors is a woman aged 30 to 39 who had recovered from COVID-19.

The V gene is TRBV27, the J gene TRBJ2-7; D might be TRBD2 (6 bases). Germline V CDR1 and CDR2: MNHEY, SMNVEV (reference sequence). V was trimmed by 3 bases and J by 2 bases, leaving 11 bases between them. This CDR3 has 14 residues. The CDR3 nucleotides read TGTGCCAGCAGTTTTGGGGGGTTGCCCTACGAGCAGTACTTC. Translated: CASSFGGLPYEQYF.

V is TRBV11-3 and J is TRBJ1-2; D unclear. V was cut by 0 bases and J by 9 bases, with 8 bases left in between. Germline V gene data show CDR1 as SGHNT and CDR2 as YENEEA. CDR3 size: 12 residues. CDR3 sequence reads: CASSLDSARYTF. The CDR3 region has the DNA TGTGCCAGCAGCTTAGATAGTGCCCGCTACACCTTC.

CDR3 bases: TGTGCCAGCAGTTTTAACTGGCCAGGGCGGAACTCTGGAAACACCATATATTTT. Translation gives CASSFNWPGRNSGNTIYF. The rearrangement links TRBV27 to TRBJ1-3, with TRBD1 as a possible D gene (5 bases). Looked up from germline, CDR1 is MNHEY and CDR2 is SMNVEV (reference sequence). The CDR3 extends over 18 amino acids. Between the trimmed V and J ends, which lost 3 bases and 0 bases, there was a span of 18 bases.

The chain joins TRBV5-1 to TRBJ2-4; 9 bases agree with TRBD2. The germline gives CDR1 SGHRS, CDR2 YFSETQ. This CDR3 region has 16 residues. V lost 4 bases to trimming and J lost 0 bases; unmatched junction nucleotides: 5. CDR3 nucleotide sequence: TGCGCCAGCAGCCCTAGCGGGAACTCAGCCAAAAACATTCAGTACTTC. The encoded protein is CASSPSGNSAKNIQYF.

The chain carries TRBV18 and TRBJ2-3; 8 positions agree with TRBD2. Germline V gene lookup returns CDR1 KGHSH and CDR2 LQKENI. V shed 2 bases, J shed 5 bases, and the junction held 3 bases outside the gene matches. The CDR3 runs 14 residues. The CDR3 bases are TGTGCCAGCTCACCAACGGGAGGGGTAGATACGCAGTATTTT. This gives the protein CASSPTGGVDTQYF.

This chain uses TRBV10-3 with TRBJ2-7, with D hard to call. The CDR3 has 12 amino acids. The germline V gene has CDR1 ENHRY and CDR2 SYGVKD. V lost 6 bases and J lost 1, with 7 bases in between. The CDR3 sequence is CAIRGVSYEQYF. CDR3 nucleotides: TGTGCCATCAGAGGAGTATCCTACGAGCAGTACTTC.

The rearrangement uses TRBV7-2 and TRBJ1-2; no definite D call. From germline, CDR1 is SGHTA and CDR2 FQGNSA. Deletions cut 1 base from V and 4 bases from J, with 13 bases between. The CDR3 covers 15 residues. As DNA, the CDR3 is TGTGCCAGCAGCTTAGAAAATTCGTTCCCCTATGGCTACACCTTC. Translated: CASSLENSFPYGYTF.

The genes are TRBV28 and TRBJ1-6; 8 bases match TRBD1. Germline trimming cut 4 bases from V and 5 bases from J; bases unmatched to any gene: 4. This CDR3 region has 15 residues. Germline V CDR1 and CDR2: MDHEN, SYDVKM. This chain's CDR3 is CASSSWDRNNSPLHF. In nucleotides, the CDR3 is TGTGCCAGCAGTTCGTGGGACAGGAATAATTCACCCCTCCACTTT.

The CDR3 bases are TGCGCCAGCAGCTCGACAGGGAATAGCAATCAGCCCCAGCATTTT. It yields the protein CASSSTGNSNQPQHF. V and J are TRBV5-1 and TRBJ1-5, with 7 positions matching TRBD1. Germline V gene data show CDR1 as SGHRS and CDR2 as YFSETQ. Germline trimming cut 3 bases from V and 0 bases from J; bases unmatched to any gene: 3. The CDR3 covers 15 residues. Using reference TRBV5-1 and TRBJ1-5 for the parts outside the CDR3, the full variable domain is KAGVTQTPRYLIKTRGQQVTLSCSPISGHRSVSWYQQTPGQGLQFLFEYFSETQRNKGNFPGRFSGRQFSNSRSEMNVSTLELGDSALYLCASSSTGNSNQPQHFGDGTRLSIL.

The CDR3 here is CASSPRGLSYEQYF. The DNA for the CDR3 is TGTGCCAGCAGCCCCCGTGGGCTTTCCTACGAGCAGTACTTC. The gene calls are TRBV5-6 and TRBJ2-7, with no clear D. Looked up from germline, CDR1 is SGHDT and CDR2 is YYEEEE. The CDR3 loop spans 14 amino acids. Trimming removed 4 bases from V and 1 base from J, with 12 bases in between.

A word on this clone: The sample holds other DNA sequences that translate to the same CDR3. The CDR3 DNA reads TGTGCCTGGACTACAGGGAACACTGAAGCTTTCTTT. Protein product: CAWTTGNTEAFF. The chain combines TRBV30 with TRBJ1-1; tentatively, D is TRBD1 (5 bases). CDR1 and CDR2 from the germline V gene are GTSNPN and SVGIG (reference sequence). Between the trimmed V and J ends, which lost 4 bases and 1 base, there was a span of 7 bases. The CDR3 is 12 amino acids. The full variable domain, its missing parts supplied by reference TRBV30 and TRBJ1-1, is SQTIHQWPATLVQPVGSPLSLECTVEGTSNPNLYWYRQAAGRGLQLLFYSVGIGQISSEVPQNLSASRPQDRQFILSSKKLLLSDSGFYLCAWTTGNTEAFFGQGTRLTVV.

CDR3 in amino acids: CASSESPRNSPLHF. The CDR3 DNA follows: TGCGCCAGCAGTGAGTCTCCCAGGAATTCACCCCTCCACTTT. The chain couples TRBV10-1 to TRBJ1-6; no reliable D call. The CDR3 runs to 14 residues. CDR1 WNHNN and CDR2 SYGVQD come from the germline V gene (reference sequence). V was clipped by 0 bases and J by 7 bases, with 7 bases between them.